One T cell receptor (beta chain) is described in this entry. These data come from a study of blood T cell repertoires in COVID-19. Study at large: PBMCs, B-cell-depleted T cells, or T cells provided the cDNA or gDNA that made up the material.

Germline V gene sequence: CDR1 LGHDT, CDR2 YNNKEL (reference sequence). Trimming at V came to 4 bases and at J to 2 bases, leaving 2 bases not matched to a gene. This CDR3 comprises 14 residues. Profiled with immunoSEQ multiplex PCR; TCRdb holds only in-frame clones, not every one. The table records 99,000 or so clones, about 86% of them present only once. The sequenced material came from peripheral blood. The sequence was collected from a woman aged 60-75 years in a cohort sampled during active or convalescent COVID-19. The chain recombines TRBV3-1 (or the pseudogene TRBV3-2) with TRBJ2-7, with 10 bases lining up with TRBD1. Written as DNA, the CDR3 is TGTGCCAGCAGCCCGGGACAGGGGCCCTACGAGCAGTACTTC. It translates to CASSPGQGPYEQYF.